Ten or more counts support the clone carrying this TCR beta chain. The source of the sample is a study of early T cells in non-severe SARS-CoV-2 infection. Individual cDNA molecules received unique molecular identifiers. TCRdb re-analysed the 5' RACE reads in MiXCR, keeping a single row per CDR3 protein. In the table there are tens of thousands of distinct CDR3 sequences, 10% to 15% of which are singletons. CDR1 and CDR2 from the germline V gene are SQVTM and ANQGSEA. CDR3 length: 12 amino acids. V lost 3 bases, J lost 5 bases, and 3 bases stayed unmatched. V gene TRBV29-1 combines with J gene TRBJ1-2; 7 bases align to TRBD1. This clonotype was sampled from an adult who was a healthcare worker with PCR-confirmed SARS-CoV-2 infection or an uninfected control (not recorded which). The sequenced material came from whole blood. The CDR3: CSVDPRGYGYTF. In DNA form, the CDR3 reads TGCAGCGTTGACCCCAGGGGGTATGGCTACACCTTC.